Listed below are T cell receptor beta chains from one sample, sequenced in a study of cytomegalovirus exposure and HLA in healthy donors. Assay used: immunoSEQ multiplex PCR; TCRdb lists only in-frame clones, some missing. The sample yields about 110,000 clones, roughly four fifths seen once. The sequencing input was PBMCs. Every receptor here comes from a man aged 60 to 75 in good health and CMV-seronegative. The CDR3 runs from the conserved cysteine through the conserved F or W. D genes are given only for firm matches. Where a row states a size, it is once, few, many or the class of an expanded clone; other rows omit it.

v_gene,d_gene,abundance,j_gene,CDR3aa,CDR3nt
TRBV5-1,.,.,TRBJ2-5,CASSLEGGVETQYF,TGCGCCAGCAGCTTGGAGGGAGGAGTGGAGACCCAGTACTTC
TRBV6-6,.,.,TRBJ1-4,CASSDDGGRGEKLFF,TGTGCCAGCAGCGACGACGGGGGGCGCGGTGAAAAACTGTTTTTT
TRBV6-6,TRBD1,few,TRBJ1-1,CASRRTGEAFF,TGTGCCAGCAGGAGGACAGGGGAAGCTTTCTTT
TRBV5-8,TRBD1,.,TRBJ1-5,CASSKGTGTADQPQHF,TGTGCCAGCAGCAAAGGGACAGGGACCGCGGATCAGCCCCAGCATTTT
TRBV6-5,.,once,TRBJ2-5,CAARDSQETQYF,TGTGCCGCCCGGGACTCCCAAGAGACCCAGTACTTC
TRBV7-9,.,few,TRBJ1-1,CASSLSLAGTNTEAFF,TGTGCCAGCAGCTTATCTCTGGCGGGAACTAACACTGAAGCTTTCTTT
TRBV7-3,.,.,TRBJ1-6,CASSLGDKDSPLHF,TGTGCCAGCAGCTTAGGGGACAAGGATTCACCCCTCCACTTT
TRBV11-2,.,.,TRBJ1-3,CASSRDSGTGNTIYF,TGTGCCAGCAGCCGGGACTCGGGTACTGGAAACACCATATATTTT
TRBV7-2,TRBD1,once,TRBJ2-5,CASSSTPGQGVVWYF,TGTGCCAGCAGCTCTACACCGGGACAGGGGGTTGTCTGGTACTTC
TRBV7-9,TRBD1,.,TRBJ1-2,CASSLGDRGGDGYTF,TGTGCCAGCAGCTTAGGGGACAGGGGCGGGGATGGCTACACCTTC
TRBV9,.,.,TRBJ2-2,CASSAFSGGSNTGELFF,TGTGCCAGCAGCGCCTTTAGTGGGGGGTCGAACACCGGGGAGCTGTTTTTT
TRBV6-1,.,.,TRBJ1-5,CASSESADQPQHF,TGTGCCAGCAGTGAATCGGCGGATCAGCCCCAGCATTTT
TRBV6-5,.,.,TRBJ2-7,CASRFSGEQYF,TGTGCCAGCAGGTTCAGCGGGGAGCAGTACTTC
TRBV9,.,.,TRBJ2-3,CASSVVALSTDTQYF,TGTGCCAGCAGCGTAGTGGCCCTCAGCACAGATACGCAGTATTTT
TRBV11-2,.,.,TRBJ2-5,CASSPGGGIETQYF,TGTGCCAGCAGCCCCGGAGGTGGGATAGAGACCCAGTACTTC
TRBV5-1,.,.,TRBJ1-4,CASSLADTNEKLFF,TGCGCCAGCAGCTTGGCAGATACTAATGAAAAACTGTTTTTT
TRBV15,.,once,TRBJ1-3,CATSTALEGNTIYF,TGTGCCACCAGCACCGCCCTTGAGGGAAACACCATATATTTT
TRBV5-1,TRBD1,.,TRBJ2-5,CASSLGRTGAEETQYF,TGCGCCAGCAGCTTGGGGAGGACAGGGGCTGAAGAGACCCAGTACTTC
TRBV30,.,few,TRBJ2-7,CAWSVRSEQYF,TGTGCCTGGAGTGTGAGGTCGGAGCAGTACTTC
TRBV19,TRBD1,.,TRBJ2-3,CASSTGDRYTDTQYF,TGTGCCAGTAGTACCGGGGACAGATACACAGATACGCAGTATTTT
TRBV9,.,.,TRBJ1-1,CASSVGRAGEDTEAFF,TGTGCCAGCAGCGTAGGTAGAGCGGGGGAAGACACTGAAGCTTTCTTT
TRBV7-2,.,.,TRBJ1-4,CASSLLWGDSEKLFF,TGTGCCAGCAGCCTACTGTGGGGCGATAGCGAAAAACTGTTTTTT
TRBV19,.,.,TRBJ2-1,CASSIKGKGFAYNEQFF,TGTGCCAGTAGTATTAAAGGAAAGGGGTTTGCCTACAATGAGCAGTTCTTC
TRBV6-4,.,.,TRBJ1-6,CASSPLPNSPLHF,TGTGCCAGCAGCCCCCTCCCCAATTCACCCCTCCACTTT
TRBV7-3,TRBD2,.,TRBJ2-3,CASSFSGGAGRNTQYF,TGTGCCAGCAGCTTTAGCGGGGGGGCTGGTAGAAATACGCAGTATTTT
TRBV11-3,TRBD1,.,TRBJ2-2,CASSLGTGVDTGELFF,TGTGCCAGCAGCTTAGGGACAGGGGTCGACACCGGGGAGCTGTTTTTT
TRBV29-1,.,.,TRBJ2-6,CSASPGANVLTF,TGCAGCGCTTCCCCTGGGGCCAACGTCCTGACTTTC
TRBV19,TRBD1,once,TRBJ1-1,CASSIRGTGGEAFF,TGTGCCAGTAGTATAAGGGGGACAGGCGGAGAAGCTTTCTTT